The sequence of this TCR beta chain was determined in a study of blood T cell repertoires in COVID-19. Overall study context: Researchers got acute and convalescent COVID-19 samples from the United States, Italy and Spain. From T cells, B-cell-depleted T cells, or PBMCs came the material, which was cDNA or gDNA.

Authors' methods: Amplification of reference gene primers was used by the study to estimate nucleated cell counts. Using immunoSEQ multiplex PCR, the repertoire was profiled, and TCRdb retains in-frame clones only, with some absent. The V and J calls and clone size come from that table; D and trimming were worked out from the DNA. The sample records a few hundred thousand clones, 89% being singletons. The J segment lost 2 bases and the V segment lost 3 bases, leaving 5 bases of the junction unmatched. The CDR3 runs 16 residues. CDR1 and CDR2 from the germline V gene are MNHNS and SASEGT. The rearrangement links TRBV6-1 to TRBJ2-2; TRBD1 agrees at 8 bases. This receptor was obtained from a man younger than 30 who had recovered from COVID-19. Sequencing was carried out using peripheral blood. This CDR3 is CASSEMDRVNTGELFF. The CDR3 DNA is TGTGCCAGCAGTGAGATGGACAGGGTTAACACCGGGGAGCTGTTTTTT.